The 27 T cell receptor beta chains below come from one sample, sequenced in a study of identical twins. TCRdb ran MiXCR on the 5' RACE reads and lists one entry per CDR3 protein. The data show about 220,000 distinct CDR3 sequences, about 7.5% seen once. This sample also appeared in a second study, on yellow fever vaccine responses in identical twins.

The specimen sequenced was memory (CD45RO+) T cells sorted from blood. The receptors were sampled from a woman between 18 and 29 years old in good health.

This clonotype came up many times. The V call is TRBV5-1, the J call TRBJ2-7; tentatively, D is TRBD1 (5 bases). CDR3 size: 14 residues. Trimming shortened V by 0 bases and J by 3 bases, and 10 bases separated the two germline ends. The germline gives CDR1 SGHRS, CDR2 YFSETQ. Here the CDR3 DNA reads TGCGCCAGCAGCTTGGAAGACAGAAGCTACGAGCAGTACTTC. Protein sequence: CASSLEDRSYEQYF.

The chain joins TRBV29-1 to TRBJ1-1, with unresolved D. V was pared by 4 bases and J by 1 base, with 10 bases between. This CDR3 has 13 residues. Germline loops: CDR1 SQVTM, CDR2 ANQGSEA. CDR3 sequence: CSVVRSGNTEAFF. The CDR3 DNA reads as TGCAGCGTTGTAAGGTCTGGGAACACTGAAGCTTTCTTT.

This clonotype was seen only a few times. CDR3 DNA: TGTGCCAGCAGCCCTCGACTAGCGGGGATGGTCAATGAGCAGTTCTTC. This codes for CASSPRLAGMVNEQFF. This chain links TRBV7-3 with TRBJ2-1, with 11 bases that match TRBD2. The CDR3 has 16 amino acids. J gave up 6 bases and V 5 bases, and 9 bases lay outside the gene matches. The V gene's germline CDR1 is SGHTA and CDR2 FQGTGA.

This clonotype was counted ten times or more. The chain carries TRBV19 and TRBJ2-1; 9 bases align to TRBD1. Losses at the gene ends were 4 bases for V and 6 bases for J; bases not matched to a gene: 4. Germline CDR1 is LNHDA and CDR2 is SQIVND (reference sequence). The CDR3 runs to 14 residues. CDR3 DNA sequence: TGTGCCAGTAGTAGACAGACAGGGGGCAATGAGCAGTTCTTC. Its translation: CASSRQTGGNEQFF.

This clonotype was counted only a few times. V gene TRBV28 combines with J gene TRBJ2-1, with D perhaps being TRBD1 or TRBD2 (5 bases each). This CDR3 has 16 residues. The V gene lost 1 base and the J gene lost 4 bases, with 14 bases spanning the gap. The germline CDR1 and CDR2 sequences are MDHEN and SYDVKM. In DNA, the CDR3 is TGTGCCAGCAGTTTATTACGGGGCGGATTTTACAATGAGCAGTTCTTC. Residues: CASSLLRGGFYNEQFF.

This clonotype was seen many times. The chain links TRBV15 to TRBJ2-1, with D possibly being TRBD1 or TRBD2 (5 bases each). V dropped 3 bases and J dropped 5 bases, with 14 bases sitting between them. The CDR3 runs 15 residues. The germline CDR1 and CDR2 sequences are LNHNV and YYDKDF (reference sequence). The DNA of the CDR3 is TGTGCCACCAGCAGGGTCCGGGACCCTCACAATGAGCAGTTCTTC. This encodes CATSRVRDPHNEQFF.

This clonotype was detected a few times. The chain joins TRBV10-3 to TRBJ2-7; 11 bases fit TRBD2. V dropped 4 bases and J dropped 6; count of bases not matched to a gene: 8. Germline V lookup: CDR1 ENHRY, CDR2 SYGVKD. The CDR3 contains 15 residues. The CDR3: CAISGTSGSHLEQYF. The CDR3 nucleotides read TGTGCCATCAGTGGAACTAGCGGGAGCCATCTCGAGCAGTACTTC.

J is TRBJ2-1 and V is TRBV4-3; 13 nucleotides align to TRBD2. This CDR3 region has 15 residues. Per germline, CDR1 LGHNA and CDR2 YSLEER. V lost 1 base, J lost 8 bases, and 2 bases stayed unmatched. The CDR3 here is CASSQGLAGGYEQFF. In DNA, the CDR3 is TGCGCCAGCAGCCAAGGACTAGCGGGAGGTTATGAGCAGTTCTTC.

This clonotype came up many times. V is TRBV2 and J is TRBJ1-1; a possible D gene is TRBD1 (5 bases). This CDR3 has 13 residues. V was trimmed by 8 bases and J by 0 bases, leaving 10 bases between them. Germline values: CDR1 SNHLY, CDR2 FYNNEI. The CDR3 DNA is TGTGCCAGCTCGGGGCAACTGAACACTGAAGCTTTCTTT. Amino acid sequence: CASSGQLNTEAFF.

This clonotype was found a few times. This rearrangement joins TRBV19 to TRBJ2-7; a possible D gene is TRBD1 (6 bases). The CDR3 runs to 14 residues. V dropped 3 bases and J dropped 4 bases, with 13 bases sitting between them. The germline V gene encodes CDR1 LNHDA and CDR2 SQIVND (reference sequence). CDR3 protein: CASSMIGGTYEQYF. The CDR3, as DNA: TGTGCCAGTAGTATGATAGGGGGAACTTACGAGCAGTACTTC.

Notes on this clonotype: This may come from a read error, since a much larger clone is one base off. The chain has TRBV7-2 and TRBJ2-1, with a weak D call TRBD2 (6 bases). CDR3 size: 12 residues. Germline lookup yields CDR1 SGHTA and CDR2 FQGNSA. The CDR3 here is CASSLVWREQLF. In DNA, the CDR3 is TGTGCCAGCAGCTTAGTTTGGAGGGAGCAGCTCTTC. The full variable domain, its missing parts supplied by reference TRBV7-2 and TRBJ2-1, is GAGVSQSPSNKVTEKGKDVELRCDPISGHTALYWYRQSLGQGLEFLIYFQGNSAPDKSGLPSDRFSAERTGGSVSTLTIQRTQQEDSAVYLCASSLVWREQLFGPGTRLTVL.

The V call is TRBV11-1, the J call TRBJ2-7; 12 positions agree with TRBD2. CDR1 and CDR2 (germline): SGHAT, FQDESV (reference sequence). The J segment lost 2 bases and the V segment lost 6 bases, leaving 5 bases of the junction unmatched. CDR3 length: 15 amino acids. DNA for the CDR3: TGTGCCAGCAGTCCAGGACTAGCGGGGACCTACGAGCAGTACTTC. This encodes CASSPGLAGTYEQYF.

Ten or more counts support this clonotype. This sequence joins TRBV29-1 and TRBJ2-1; 11 bases are a match to TRBD2. This CDR3 is built from 14 residues. V trimming: 2 bases; J trimming: 8 bases; junction bases outside the gene matches: 5. Germline lookup yields CDR1 SQVTM and CDR2 ANQGSEA. This CDR3 reads CSVEKTSGVYEQFF. CDR3 nucleotide sequence: TGCAGCGTTGAAAAGACTAGCGGGGTTTATGAGCAGTTCTTC.

This clonotype was found many times. The chain joins TRBV20-1 to TRBJ1-1; the D gene is possibly TRBD1 (5 bases). This CDR3 is built from 14 residues. The V end was cut by 0 bases, the J end by 4 bases, with 12 bases between. Germline V gene sequence: CDR1 DFQATT, CDR2 SNEGSKA (reference sequence). CDR3 bases: TGCAGTGCTAGAGATTTCGCGGGGGGCACTGAAGCTTTCTTT. Protein sequence: CSARDFAGGTEAFF.

This clonotype was picked up a small number of times. The chain uses TRBV4-3 and TRBJ2-5; D may be TRBD1 (6 bases). The length of the CDR3 is 14 residues. V lost 4 bases to trimming and J lost 5 bases, with 14 bases between them. Germline loops: CDR1 LGHNA, CDR2 YSLEER. CDR3 DNA sequence: TGCGCCAGCAGCCCGCGGACAGACGGGGAGACCCAGTACTTC. Protein product: CASSPRTDGETQYF.

This clonotype was detected many times. The chain has TRBV5-6 and TRBJ2-7; D is undetermined. CDR1 and CDR2 from the germline V gene are SGHDT and YYEEEE. V gave up 4 bases and J gave up 4 bases, with 9 bases separating them. The CDR3 runs to 12 residues. For the CDR3, the DNA is TGTGCCAGCAGCGGCGGCATTTACGAGCAGTACTTC. It yields the protein CASSGGIYEQYF. The whole variable domain, filled in from reference TRBV5-6 and TRBJ2-7, reads DAGVTQSPTHLIKTRGQQVTLRCSPKSGHDTVSWYQQALGQGPQFIFQYYEEEERQRGNFPDRFSGHQFPNYSSELNVNALLLGDSALYLCASSGGIYEQYFGPGTRLTVT.

Many counts were recorded for this clonotype. This chain connects TRBV14 to TRBJ1-1; D is ambiguous. Germline CDR1 is SGHDN and CDR2 is FVKESK. V was trimmed by 1 base and J by 2 bases, leaving 8 bases between them. The CDR3 contains 14 residues. The CDR3 DNA follows: TGTGCCAGCAGCCAAGTAGGAGCTAACACTGAAGCTTTCTTT. This sequence encodes CASSQVGANTEAFF. Combining the CDR3 with reference TRBV14 and TRBJ1-1 gives the whole variable domain EAGVTQFPSHSVIEKGQTVTLRCDPISGHDNLYWYRRVMGKEIKFLLHFVKESKQDESGMPNNRFLAERTGGTYSTLKVQPAELEDSGVYFCASSQVGANTEAFFGQGTRLTVV.

Many counts were recorded for this clonotype. V gene TRBV10-3 combines with J gene TRBJ2-7; 9 bases align to TRBD1. The CDR3 contains 14 residues. Germline V gene data show CDR1 as ENHRY and CDR2 as SYGVKD. V shed 0 bases and J 4 bases; nucleotides not matched to a gene: 1. The CDR3 spells CAISESGQGYEQYF. CDR3 bases: TGTGCCATCAGTGAGTCCGGACAGGGGTACGAGCAGTACTTC.

This clonotype appeared many times. The chain employs TRBV7-2 and TRBJ2-3, with 12 bases lining up with TRBD2. The germline CDR1 and CDR2 sequences are SGHTA and FQGNSA. The trim removed 5 bases at V and 1 base at J, leaving 7 bases unmatched. CDR3 size: 17 residues. In DNA form, the CDR3 reads TGTGCCAGCAGCCTCCGGACTAGCGGGATTGGCACAGATACGCAGTATTTT. Translating it yields CASSLRTSGIGTDTQYF.

J is TRBJ2-7 and V is TRBV20-1; TRBD1 agrees at 8 bases. The CDR3 spans 15 residues. The junction had 10 bases not matched to a gene; V was cut back by 3 bases and J by 3 bases. The germline V gene encodes CDR1 DFQATT and CDR2 SNEGSKA (reference sequence). CDR3 in amino acids: CSASDPGGVGYEQYF. The CDR3 DNA reads TGCAGTGCTAGCGACCCAGGGGGCGTTGGCTACGAGCAGTACTTC.

This clonotype was counted between two and nine times. V gene TRBV5-1 combines with J gene TRBJ1-2; the match to TRBD1 covers 7 bases. Germline V lookup: CDR1 SGHRS, CDR2 YFSETQ. Unmatched junction bases numbered 13, after V lost 4 bases and J lost 4 bases. This CDR3 is 16 amino acids long. CDR3 in amino acids: CASSPGRDRGFYGYTF. For the CDR3, the DNA is TGCGCCAGCAGCCCCGGTCGGGACAGAGGTTTCTATGGCTACACCTTC.

This clonotype came up many times. The chain has TRBV12-3 or TRBV12-4 and TRBJ1-4, with D perhaps matching TRBD1 (5 bases). V was cut by 3 bases and J by 8 bases, with 10 bases left in between. The CDR3 has 13 amino acids. The CDR3 loop reads CASSFLDREKLFF. The CDR3 nucleotides are TGTGCCAGCAGTTTCCTAGACAGAGAAAAACTGTTTTTT.

There are many counts of this clonotype. The rearrangement uses TRBV7-9 and TRBJ2-3; D is uncertain. Germline values: CDR1 SEHNR, CDR2 FQNEAQ (reference sequence). The CDR3 has 15 residues. Trimming shortened V by 5 bases and J by 3 bases, and 15 bases separated the two germline ends. CDR3 residues: CASSQTESSTDTQYF. The DNA of the CDR3 is TGTGCCAGCAGCCAAACCGAATCGAGTACAGATACGCAGTATTTT.

V is TRBV3-1 and J is TRBJ2-1, with D possibly matching TRBD2 (6 bases). CDR3 length equals 15 residues. The V gene lost 2 bases and the J gene lost 2 bases, with 10 bases spanning the gap. In germline, CDR1 is LGHDT, CDR2 YNNKEL (reference sequence). Written as DNA, the CDR3 is TGTGCCAGCAGCCAAACCACGGGGGCCTACAATGAGCAGTTCTTC. This encodes CASSQTTGAYNEQFF.

The chain is built from TRBV30 and TRBJ2-7; D remains ambiguous. CDR1 and CDR2 from the germline V gene are GTSNPN and SVGIG (reference sequence). This CDR3 is built from 11 residues. Between the trimmed V and J ends, which lost 4 bases and 3 bases, there was a span of 7 bases. The CDR3 here is CAWMAIYEQYF. The DNA of the CDR3 is TGTGCCTGGATGGCGATCTACGAGCAGTACTTC.

The sample holds many counts of this clonotype. The chain uses TRBV11-1 and TRBJ1-1, with TRBD1 as a possible D gene (5 bases). The CDR3 is made up of 18 amino acids. Deletions cut 6 bases from V and 1 base from J, with 24 bases between. Per the germline V gene, CDR1 is SGHAT and CDR2 is FQDESV (reference sequence). The CDR3 DNA reads as TGTGCCAGCAGTCTAGGCGGGAGGGTAGAGGGGCCGAACACTGAAGCTTTCTTT. Amino acid sequence: CASSLGGRVEGPNTEAFF.

This clonotype was seen more than once but under ten times. This chain links TRBV7-2 with TRBJ2-1; 14 nucleotides align to TRBD2. There are 17 residues in the CDR3. The V and J ends lost 5 bases and 4 bases, in that order; junction bases with no gene match: 7. The V gene's germline CDR1 is SGHTA and CDR2 FQGNSA. CDR3 coding DNA: TGTGCCAGCAGCCACCGGACTAGCGGGAGGCGGTACAATGAGCAGTTCTTC. Its translation: CASSHRTSGRRYNEQFF.